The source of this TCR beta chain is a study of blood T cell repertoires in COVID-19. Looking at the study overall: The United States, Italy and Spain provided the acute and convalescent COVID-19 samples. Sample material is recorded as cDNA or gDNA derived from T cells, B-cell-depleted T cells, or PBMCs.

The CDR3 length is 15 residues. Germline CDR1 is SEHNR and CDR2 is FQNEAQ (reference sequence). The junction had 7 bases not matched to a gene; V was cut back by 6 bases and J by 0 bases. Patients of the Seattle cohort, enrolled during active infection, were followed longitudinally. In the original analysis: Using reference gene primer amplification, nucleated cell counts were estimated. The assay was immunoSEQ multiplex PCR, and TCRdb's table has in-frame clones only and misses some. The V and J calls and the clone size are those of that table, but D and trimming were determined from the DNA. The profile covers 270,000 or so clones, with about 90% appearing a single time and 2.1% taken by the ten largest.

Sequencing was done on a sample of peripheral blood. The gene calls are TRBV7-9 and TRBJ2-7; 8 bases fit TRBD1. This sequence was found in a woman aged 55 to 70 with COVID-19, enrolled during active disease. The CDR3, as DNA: TGTGCCAGCAGTCAGAATACAGGGGGCTCCTACGAGCAGTACTTC. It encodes CASSQNTGGSYEQYF.